Listed here is a single T cell receptor (beta chain). Its specificity is not known. Sample time point: persistent/refractory GD, antithyroid drugs over 5 years with positive TRAb. PBMCs provided the RNA from which the TCR library was made. Arm-PCR of CDR3 regions and iRepertoire HTBI primers were the basis on which TCR beta libraries were built. TCRdb re-analysed the multiplex PCR reads in MiXCR, keeping a single row per CDR3 protein. The sample has roughly 470,000 distinct CDR3 sequences; more than 20% are singletons. Germline V CDR1 and CDR2: SGHNT, YYREEE (reference sequence). The CDR3 runs to 16 residues. The ends lost 4 bases at V and 5 bases at J; junction bases unmatched: 14. This entry is derived from a study of regulatory T cells in long-lasting Graves disease. Study-level results: Lower TCR diversity was seen in persistent Graves' patients than in newly diagnosed ones. Whereas new patients shared about a thousand public clonotypes, persistent patients shared more, at 2,500 to 3,500.

The sample was peripheral blood mononuclear cells (PBMCs), taken when the disease was refractory, from a patient treated with antithyroid drugs. This chain links TRBV5-4 with TRBJ2-5, with TRBD2 matching over 7 bases. The TCR comes from a female donor with Graves disease. The CDR3 bases are TGTGCCAGCAGCATAGGGGTTTCGGGAGGACACGAGACCCAGTACTTC. It encodes CASSIGVSGGHETQYF.